Detailed here is one TCR beta chain. A read error may be the cause here, since a much bigger clone is one base away. The data stem from a study of response to subunit inactivated influenza vaccine. TCRdb fed the RT-PCR reads into MiXCR, producing one record per CDR3 protein. The top ten hold 7.8% of the sample, which has 200,000 to 300,000 distinct CDR3 sequences, 12% seen once. Trimming pared 0 bases from V and 9 bases from J, leaving 16 bases between. The CDR3 covers 15 residues. In germline, CDR1 is SGDLS, CDR2 YYNGEE. The sample consisted of non-naive T cells sorted from PBMCs, taken 14 to 15 days before vaccination. The source of this sequence is a man aged 50-60 years who received an inactivated influenza vaccine. This chain uses TRBV9 with TRBJ2-1; D is possibly TRBD2 (6 bases). Written as DNA, the CDR3 is TGTGCCAGCAGCGTAGCTAGCAGGAGGGCCGGTGAGCAGTTCTTC. It is translated as CASSVASRRAGEQFF.